These 21 T cell receptor beta chains share one sample of origin, sequenced in a study of T cell responses to AZD1222 COVID-19 vaccine. The table came from immunoSEQ multiplex PCR; TCRdb's copy has only in-frame clones and leaves some out. The sample holds fewer than 150,000 clones, approximately 90% seen once. Material: peripheral blood, obtained on day 0 of AZD1222 vaccination. The receptors here all came from an adult in good health.

The gene calls are TRBV12-3 or TRBV12-4 and TRBJ1-1; the D gene is possibly TRBD1 (5 bases). The CDR3 totals 11 residues. The germline V and J ends were trimmed by 5 bases and 8 bases, with 9 bases remaining between them. The CDR3: CASSETVEAFF. The CDR3 nucleotides are TGTGCCAGCAGTGAGACAGTAGAAGCTTTCTTT.

Details on this clone: One end of the junction fails to match germline, which may point to a read error. The rearrangement uses TRBV6-1 and TRBJ2-1, with 10 nucleotides matching TRBD2. The length of the CDR3 is 12 residues. Germline values: CDR1 MNHNS, CDR2 SASEGT. CDR3 bases: TGTGCCAGCAGTGAAGGTTTGGGACTAGCGCTCTTC. Translating it yields CASSEGLGLALF.

The CDR3 here is CASSSRQGKSEQYF. The CDR3 bases are TGTGCCAGCAGCTCCCGACAGGGAAAGAGTGAGCAGTACTTC. The V gene is TRBV7-9, the J gene TRBJ2-7; TRBD1 matches at 7 bases. Germline trimming cut 4 bases from V and 7 bases from J; bases unmatched to any gene: 10. Germline values: CDR1 SEHNR, CDR2 FQNEAQ (reference sequence). The CDR3 is 14 residues long.

A few counts support this clone. The chain links TRBV24-1 to TRBJ1-3, with no clear D. The V end was cut by 4 bases, the J end by 4 bases, with 10 bases between. This CDR3 contains 14 residues. CDR1 is KGHDR, CDR2 SFDVKD, per germline. The CDR3 spells CATSDPIPGNTIYF. The CDR3 DNA reads as TGTGCCACCAGTGACCCTATCCCCGGAAACACCATATATTTT.

The rearrangement uses TRBV10-3 and TRBJ2-7; 7 bases agree with TRBD2. V lost 3 bases and J lost 7; bases outside the gene matches: 12. Germline CDR1 reads ENHRY; CDR2 reads SYGVKD. This CDR3 region has 15 residues. The CDR3 spells CAISEPGTTGGEQYF. CDR3 DNA sequence: TGTGCCATCAGTGAACCGGGGACCACCGGGGGGGAGCAGTACTTC.

A single count supports this clone. The rearrangement uses TRBV4-1 and TRBJ2-3; tentative D call: TRBD2 (6 bases). CDR3 length: 18 residues. The V and J ends lost 0 bases and 2 bases respectively, with 18 bases between them. Germline V gene data show CDR1 as MGHRA and CDR2 as YSYEKL. The CDR3 coding sequence is TGCGCCAGCAGCCAAGAGGTGAATGGCGGGGAAAACACAGATACGCAGTATTTT. It codes for CASSQEVNGGENTDTQYF.

This chain joins TRBV5-4 and TRBJ1-2, with 7 bases fitting TRBD1. This CDR3 region has 15 residues. CDR1 is SGHNT, CDR2 YYREEE, per germline (reference sequence). J lost 4 bases, V lost 2 bases, and 8 bases had no gene match. This CDR3 reads CASSFERGRVYGYTF. In nucleotides, the CDR3 is TGTGCCAGCAGCTTCGAGAGGGGGCGCGTCTATGGCTACACCTTC.

This clone was seen a few times. The J gene is TRBJ2-3, the V gene TRBV7-9; 13 bases are a match to TRBD2. Germline V gene data show CDR1 as SEHNR and CDR2 as FQNEAQ (reference sequence). The CDR3 is 19 amino acids. Trimming cost V 5 bases and J 5 bases; bases outside gene matches: 16. CDR3 in DNA: TGTGCCAGCAGCCTGGGTACTAGCGGGGGGGCCATAGGTAAAGATACGCAGTATTTT. It codes for CASSLGTSGGAIGKDTQYF. The variable domain in full, completed from reference TRBV7-9 and TRBJ2-3, reads DTGVSQNPRHKITKRGQNVTFRCDPISEHNRLYWYRQTLGQGPEFLTYFQNEAQLEKSRLLSDRFSAERPKGSFSTLEIQRTEQGDSAMYLCASSLGTSGGAIGKDTQYFGPGTRLTVL.

The chain uses TRBV6-4 and TRBJ1-6, with no clear D. The CDR3 extends over 13 amino acids. V gave up 4 bases and J gave up 4 bases, with 5 bases separating them. CDR1 is MRHNA, CDR2 SNTAGT, per germline. CDR3 bases: TGTGCCAGCAGTGGCGTATATAATTCACCCCTCCACTTT. Amino acids: CASSGVYNSPLHF.

This clone is a singleton in its sample. The CDR3 is CASSLVWGANNEQFF. The CDR3 DNA sequence: TGTGCCAGCAGCTTGGTTTGGGGAGCCAACAATGAGCAGTTCTTC. The J gene is TRBJ2-1, the V gene TRBV5-4; TRBD2 is a possible D gene (5 bases). Per germline, CDR1 SGHNT and CDR2 YYREEE (reference sequence). The V gene lost 0 bases and the J gene lost 5 bases, with 12 bases spanning the gap. The CDR3 has 15 residues.

The CDR3 is CASSPAPVNEKLFF. The CDR3 DNA sequence: TGCGCCAGCAGCCCAGCTCCTGTAAATGAAAAACTGTTTTTT. V gene TRBV5-1 combines with J gene TRBJ1-4; no definite D call. The CDR3 spans 14 residues. Looked up from germline, CDR1 is SGHRS and CDR2 is YFSETQ. Trimming shortened V by 4 bases and J by 5 bases, and 12 bases separated the two germline ends. Full variable domain (rest looked up from reference TRBV5-1 and TRBJ1-4): KAGVTQTPRYLIKTRGQQVTLSCSPISGHRSVSWYQQTPGQGLQFLFEYFSETQRNKGNFPGRFSGRQFSNSRSEMNVSTLELGDSALYLCASSPAPVNEKLFFGSGTQLSVL.

The chain combines TRBV4-3 with TRBJ1-6; weak D call: TRBD1 (5 bases). The CDR3 consists of 17 residues. The ends were cut back, 2 bases at V and 0 bases at J, with 11 bases in the middle. Germline values: CDR1 LGHNA, CDR2 YSLEER. CDR3 amino acids: CASSQLTEGSYNSPLHF. The CDR3 DNA reads TGCGCCAGCAGCCAATTGACAGAAGGCTCCTATAATTCACCCCTCCACTTT.

The chain recombines TRBV16 with TRBJ2-3, with D maybe TRBD2 (5 bases). The CDR3 is 15 amino acids. The V end was cut by 0 bases, the J end by 8 bases, with 15 bases between. In germline, CDR1 is KGHSY, CDR2 FQNENV. For the CDR3, the DNA is TGTGCCAGCAGCCAATCCGAGGGAGCGACCGTTACGCAGTATTTT. Translated, it gives CASSQSEGATVTQYF.

The chain carries TRBV7-9 and TRBJ1-1, with TRBD1 matching over 8 bases. The junction had 3 bases not matched to a gene; V was cut back by 5 bases and J by 1 base. The germline V gene encodes CDR1 SEHNR and CDR2 FQNEAQ (reference sequence). This CDR3 region has 14 residues. The CDR3 here is CASSPDRANTEAFF. The DNA for the CDR3 is TGTGCCAGCAGCCCGGACAGGGCGAACACTGAAGCTTTCTTT.

This chain connects TRBV7-3 to TRBJ2-1; D call uncertain. V lost 5 bases and J 0 bases, leaving 11 bases between the germline ends. The CDR3 contains 15 residues. Looked up from germline, CDR1 is SGHTA and CDR2 is FQGTGA. The DNA for the CDR3 is TGTGCCAGCAGCCTAAGAACCAGCTCCTACAATGAGCAGTTCTTC. This translates into CASSLRTSSYNEQFF.

The chain couples TRBV29-1 to TRBJ1-3; no firm D call. The CDR3 is 13 residues long. The V gene's germline CDR1 is SQVTM and CDR2 ANQGSEA. Trimming shortened V by 1 base and J by 0 bases, and 4 bases separated the two germline ends. CDR3 amino acids: CSVEVFSGNTIYF. DNA of the CDR3: TGCAGCGTTGAAGTTTTCTCTGGAAACACCATATATTTT.

The CDR3 reads CASSQPSGSGFYNEQFF. CDR3 coding DNA: TGCGCCAGCAGCCAGCCGAGCGGGAGTGGCTTCTACAATGAGCAGTTCTTC. V is TRBV4-1 and J is TRBJ2-1; 8 bases match TRBD2. Germline V CDR1 and CDR2: MGHRA, YSYEKL. V lost 3 bases, J lost 3 bases, and 10 bases stayed unmatched. The CDR3 is 17 amino acids.

The V gene is TRBV7-9, the J gene TRBJ1-6; 12 nucleotides align to TRBD1. CDR3 length equals 17 residues. V trimming: 2 bases; J trimming: 12 bases; junction bases outside the gene matches: 11. Per germline, CDR1 SEHNR and CDR2 FQNEAQ (reference sequence). For the CDR3, the DNA is TGTGCCAGCAGCTTAAGGGGCCCTGGGACAGGGGGCGAACCCCTCCACTTT. Translated: CASSLRGPGTGGEPLHF.

CDR3 protein: CAWSGAGTGELFF. CDR3 nucleotide sequence: TGTGCCTGGAGTGGAGCGGGAACCGGGGAGCTGTTTTTT. The chain combines TRBV30 with TRBJ2-2, with TRBD2 matching 7 bases. Germline lookup yields CDR1 GTSNPN and CDR2 SVGIG (reference sequence). The CDR3 extends over 13 amino acids. With V trimmed by 1 base and J by 5 bases, 1 base remained unmatched.

This chain links TRBV19 with TRBJ1-5; D is uncertain. This CDR3 has 15 residues. Looked up from germline, CDR1 is LNHDA and CDR2 is SQIVND (reference sequence). Trimming stripped 4 bases from V and 7 bases from J, with 17 bases between. DNA for the CDR3: TGTGCCAGTAGTACGGGTCGGGGTGGCGGACAGCCCCAGCATTTT. This codes for CASSTGRGGGQPQHF.

V and J are TRBV2 and TRBJ2-4, with D perhaps matching TRBD1 (5 bases). Germline-derived CDR1 and CDR2 are SNHLY and FYNNEI. V lost 2 bases, J lost 7 bases, and 12 bases lay in between. This CDR3 region has 14 residues. The CDR3: CASSERGGRNIQYF. CDR3 in DNA: TGTGCCAGCAGTGAAAGGGGCGGCAGGAACATTCAGTACTTC.